These 28 T cell receptor beta chains were sequenced from one sample in a study of blood T cell repertoires in COVID-19. Only in-frame clones appear in the TCRdb table, and some are missing; sequencing was by immunoSEQ multiplex PCR. The table has fewer than 130,000 clones, around 82% seen once; the top ten hold 16%. Specimen: peripheral blood. The receptors were gathered from a woman in her sixties with acute or convalescent COVID-19.

The genes are TRBV30 and TRBJ1-2; 8 bases fit TRBD1. The germline CDR1 and CDR2 sequences are GTSNPN and SVGIG (reference sequence). The CDR3 loop spans 12 amino acids. The J segment lost 5 bases and the V segment lost 2 bases, leaving 1 base of the junction unmatched. The CDR3: CAWSTGGYGYTF. The CDR3 region has the DNA TGTGCCTGGAGTACAGGGGGGTATGGCTACACCTTC.

This clone was picked up one time. V gene TRBV6-2 or TRBV6-3 combines with J gene TRBJ1-5; 8 bases agree with TRBD1. The V segment lost 2 bases and the J segment 4 bases; nucleotides outside the gene matches: 10. The CDR3 sequence is 17 residues long. Looked up from germline, CDR1 is MNHEY and CDR2 is SVGEGT. CDR3 residues: CASSYGQGGVTNQPQHF. CDR3 DNA: TGTGCCAGCAGTTACGGACAGGGAGGGGTTACAAATCAGCCCCAGCATTTT.

CDR3: CATSSQGGMNTEAFF. CDR3 DNA sequence: TGTGCCACCAGTAGCCAGGGGGGTATGAACACTGAAGCTTTCTTT. This rearrangement joins TRBV15 to TRBJ1-1; the match to TRBD1 covers 7 bases. J lost 0 bases, V lost 6 bases, and 7 bases had no gene match. The CDR3 runs to 15 residues. CDR1 is LNHNV and CDR2 is YYDKDF in the germline V gene (reference sequence).

This rearrangement joins TRBV6-5 to TRBJ1-1; a weak D match, TRBD1 (6 bases). Germline CDR1 MNHEY, CDR2 SVGAGI. V dropped 6 bases and J dropped 13 bases, with 21 bases sitting between them. The CDR3 is 13 amino acids. CDR3 sequence (DNA): TGTGCCAGCAGATTCTCAAGAGGGACACCGCATTTCTTT. This gives the protein CASRFSRGTPHFF.

The chain has TRBV12-5 and TRBJ2-5; TRBD2 matches at 13 bases. CDR3 size: 15 residues. Looked up from germline, CDR1 is LGHNT and CDR2 is FRNRAP. After removal of 1 base from V and 5 bases from J, the junction contained 1 base not matched to a gene. This CDR3 is CASGLEGLAGETQYF. Here the CDR3 DNA reads TGTGCTAGTGGTTTGGAGGGACTAGCGGGGGAGACCCAGTACTTC.

V gene TRBV19 combines with J gene TRBJ1-2; 10 bases line up with TRBD1. Germline loops: CDR1 LNHDA, CDR2 SQIVND (reference sequence). Trimming cost V 7 bases and J 2 bases; bases outside gene matches: 13. The CDR3 contains 17 residues. CDR3 amino acids: CASTPGTGATYNYGYTF. The CDR3 region has the DNA TGTGCCAGTACCCCGGGGACAGGGGCAACTTACAACTATGGCTACACCTTC.

The rearrangement uses TRBV7-6 and TRBJ2-7; possibly TRBD2 for D (5 bases). The CDR3 extends over 15 amino acids. Trimming stripped 5 bases from V and 3 bases from J, with 17 bases between. Germline CDR1 and CDR2: SGHVS and FNYEAQ. In DNA form, the CDR3 reads TGTGCCAGCAGCCGCTGGCCCGGGGAAGACTACGAGCAGTACTTC. This encodes CASSRWPGEDYEQYF.

The chain combines TRBV9 with TRBJ1-1, with D hard to call. Germline assignment: CDR1 SGDLS and CDR2 YYNGEE. CDR3 length: 13 residues. The ends were cut back, 0 bases at V and 7 bases at J, with 10 bases in the middle. In DNA, the CDR3 is TGTGCCAGCAGCGTAGGGACTCAAGGTGAAGCTTTCTTT. It specifies CASSVGTQGEAFF.

This chain connects TRBV7-2 to TRBJ2-3; D unclear. Germline V gene sequence: CDR1 SGHTA, CDR2 FQGNSA. Trimming removed 3 bases at V and 1 base at J, with 11 bases between. The CDR3 spans 15 residues. The CDR3 loop reads CASSFSRAGTDTQYF. CDR3 in DNA: TGTGCCAGCAGCTTTTCACGCGCGGGCACAGATACGCAGTATTTT. Supplemented by reference TRBV7-2 and TRBJ2-3, the full variable domain reads GAGVSQSPSNKVTEKGKDVELRCDPISGHTALYWYRQSLGQGLEFLIYFQGNSAPDKSGLPSDRFSAERTGGSVSTLTIQRTQQEDSAVYLCASSFSRAGTDTQYFGPGTRLTVL.

This chain joins TRBV30 and TRBJ2-5; 7 nucleotides match TRBD2. In germline, CDR1 is GTSNPN, CDR2 SVGIG (reference sequence). V trimming: 2 bases; J trimming: 4 bases; junction bases outside the gene matches: 10. This CDR3 contains 15 residues. CDR3 nucleotides: TGTGCCTGGAGTCCCCTGGGGAGGGGTTCAGAGACCCAGTACTTC. This gives the protein CAWSPLGRGSETQYF.

V usage is TRBV2 and J usage is TRBJ1-5, with a weak D call TRBD1 (5 bases). Germline CDR1 reads SNHLY; CDR2 reads FYNNEI. The CDR3 spans 16 residues. The V and J ends lost 6 bases and 0 bases respectively, with 15 bases between them. The CDR3 DNA sequence: TGTGCCAGCAGCCGACCGGGACTGGGTAGCAATCAGCCCCAGCATTTT. It codes for CASSRPGLGSNQPQHF.

A note on this clone: Germline and junction disagree at one end, which may indicate a read error. This chain uses TRBV5-6 with TRBJ2-3; 10 bases align to TRBD2. The CDR3 has 17 amino acids. Germline assignment: CDR1 SGHDT and CDR2 YYEEEE. DNA for the CDR3: TGTGCCGGCAGCCTGGACCAACTAGCGGGGTCGTGGAGTACGCAGTATTTT. Its protein is CAGSLDQLAGSWSTQYF.

V usage is TRBV2 and J usage is TRBJ2-2; 12 bases fit TRBD2. Trimming cost V 4 bases and J 5 bases; bases outside gene matches: 2. Germline V gene sequence: CDR1 SNHLY, CDR2 FYNNEI. The CDR3 length is 15 residues. As DNA, the CDR3 is TGTGCCAGCAGTGCCGGGACTAGCGGGACCGGGGAGCTGTTTTTT. It yields the protein CASSAGTSGTGELFF.

The V and J genes are TRBV24-1 and TRBJ2-3; D might be TRBD1 (6 bases). CDR3 length equals 16 residues. Looked up from germline, CDR1 is KGHDR and CDR2 is SFDVKD. V was shortened by 3 bases and J by 1 base, with 13 bases between the two germline ends. CDR3 DNA sequence: TGTGCCACCAGTGATGCAGGGGTTTCGGGCACAGATACGCAGTATTTT. Translated: CATSDAGVSGTDTQYF.

The chain has TRBV4-3 and TRBJ1-1; D call uncertain. Per the germline V gene, CDR1 is LGHNA and CDR2 is YSLEER. CDR3 size: 14 residues. V gave up 1 base and J gave up 4 bases, with 10 bases separating them. This CDR3 reads CASSQVLRGTEAFF. DNA of the CDR3: TGCGCCAGCAGCCAAGTTTTACGGGGCACTGAAGCTTTCTTT.

CDR3 sequence reads: CASSPTEGYNEQFF. The CDR3, as DNA: TGTGCCAGCAGTCCAACTGAGGGCTACAATGAGCAGTTCTTC. The genes are TRBV28 and TRBJ2-1, with D possibly matching TRBD2 (5 bases). This CDR3 is built from 14 residues. CDR1 and CDR2 from the germline V gene are MDHEN and SYDVKM. The germline V and J ends were trimmed by 5 bases and 3 bases, with 11 bases remaining between them.

The V call is TRBV6-5, the J call TRBJ1-3, with 7 nucleotides matching TRBD1. The CDR3 covers 15 residues. Germline V gene data show CDR1 as MNHEY and CDR2 as SVGAGI. The trim removed 2 bases at V and 4 bases at J, leaving 5 bases unmatched. CDR3 in DNA: TGTGCCAGCAGTTACCGAGACAGGGTCGGAAACACCATATATTTT. Amino acid sequence: CASSYRDRVGNTIYF.

This clone appeared once. The gene calls are TRBV12-3 or TRBV12-4 and TRBJ1-2; no clear D. The CDR3 has 12 residues. Deletions cut 6 bases from V and 0 bases from J, with 5 bases between. The CDR3 DNA follows: TGTGCCAGCAGCAGATCTAACTATGGCTACACCTTC. Translation gives CASSRSNYGYTF.

The rearrangement links TRBV5-6 to TRBJ2-5; 7 bases line up with TRBD1. The V segment lost 3 bases and the J segment 4 bases; nucleotides outside the gene matches: 9. CDR1 and CDR2 from the germline V gene are SGHDT and YYEEEE. This CDR3 has 15 amino acids. The CDR3 nucleotides read TGTGCCAGCAGCTCCAGACAGGGTCTGGTAGAGACCCAGTACTTC. Amino acids: CASSSRQGLVETQYF.

The chain is built from TRBV2 and TRBJ1-2; tentatively, D is TRBD1 (6 bases). This CDR3 has 13 residues. Germline CDR1 is SNHLY and CDR2 is FYNNEI. V was pared by 3 bases and J by 4 bases, with 9 bases between. In nucleotides, the CDR3 is TGTGCCAGCAGTGACGTGACAGGCTATGGCTACACCTTC. Residues: CASSDVTGYGYTF.

The rearrangement uses TRBV9 and TRBJ2-5, with D perhaps TRBD2 (5 bases). CDR1 and CDR2 (germline): SGDLS, YYNGEE. This CDR3 is 13 amino acids long. Trimming pared 3 bases from V and 5 bases from J, leaving 11 bases between. The CDR3 coding sequence is TGTGCCAGCAGCGCCCGCAGAGGGGAGACCCAGTACTTC. It encodes CASSARRGETQYF.

The CDR3 loop reads CASSQDSGYNSPLHF. The CDR3 DNA sequence: TGCGCCAGCAGCCAAGATTCAGGGTATAATTCACCCCTCCACTTT. The chain carries TRBV4-3 and TRBJ1-6, with D tentatively TRBD1 (5 bases). CDR3 length: 15 amino acids. Per the germline V gene, CDR1 is LGHNA and CDR2 is YSLEER. Trimming took 0 bases from V and 4 from J, leaving 7 bases between them.

This chain connects TRBV6-5 to TRBJ1-4, with 7 bases identical to TRBD1. V was pared by 5 bases and J by 5 bases, with 8 bases of the junction left unmatched. The CDR3 sequence is 15 residues long. CDR1 is MNHEY and CDR2 is SVGAGI in the germline V gene. CDR3 nucleotide sequence: TGTGCCAGCAGTCGCGAGACAGGGACGAATGAAAAACTGTTTTTT. Translation gives CASSRETGTNEKLFF.

The V call is TRBV5-1, the J call TRBJ2-1; 8 bases are shared with TRBD2. The CDR3 spans 16 residues. In germline, CDR1 is SGHRS, CDR2 YFSETQ. Losses at the gene ends were 0 bases for V and 10 bases for J; bases not matched to a gene: 12. CDR3 bases: TGCGCCAGCAGCTTGGAGCTTAGGGTCCGGGAGGGGGAGCAGTTCTTC. This translates into CASSLELRVREGEQFF. Filled out from reference TRBV5-1 and TRBJ2-1, the complete variable domain reads KAGVTQTPRYLIKTRGQQVTLSCSPISGHRSVSWYQQTPGQGLQFLFEYFSETQRNKGNFPGRFSGRQFSNSRSEMNVSTLELGDSALYLCASSLELRVREGEQFFGPGTRLTVL.

The chain joins TRBV29-1 to TRBJ2-7; possibly TRBD2 for D (6 bases). Trimming took 6 bases from V and 6 from J, leaving 18 bases between them. Germline V gene data show CDR1 as SQVTM and CDR2 as ANQGSEA. The CDR3 runs 13 residues. The CDR3 nucleotides read TGCAGCGTCGCTTCGGCTAGGGGAGGCGAGCAGTACTTC. It specifies CSVASARGGEQYF.

This chain joins TRBV5-1 and TRBJ1-1, with D possibly matching TRBD1 (6 bases). V lost 4 bases and J 5 bases, leaving 15 bases between the germline ends. The CDR3 consists of 14 residues. The V gene's germline CDR1 is SGHRS and CDR2 YFSETQ. The CDR3 DNA follows: TGCGCCAGCAGCCTCGACAGCCAGGGGACTGAAGCTTTCTTT. It specifies CASSLDSQGTEAFF.

The CDR3 sequence: CAGAQAGGELFF. The CDR3, as DNA: TGTGCCGGGGCCCAGGCAGGCGGGGAGCTGTTTTTT. The rearrangement joins TRBV7-9 to TRBJ2-2; D might be TRBD1 (5 bases). This CDR3 is built from 12 residues. Looked up from germline, CDR1 is SEHNR and CDR2 is FQNEAQ (reference sequence). V gave up 11 bases and J gave up 7 bases, with 14 bases separating them.

The rearrangement uses TRBV27 and TRBJ1-1; maybe TRBD1 (5 bases). Germline loops: CDR1 MNHEY, CDR2 SMNVEV (reference sequence). The CDR3 has 14 amino acids. The V and J ends lost 3 bases and 4 bases respectively, with 12 bases between them. The CDR3 here is CASSFSTGVTEAFF. DNA of the CDR3: TGTGCCAGCAGTTTCTCGACGGGGGTCACTGAAGCTTTCTTT.